This TCR beta chain came from a study of cytomegalovirus exposure and HLA in healthy donors. About the study: Researchers found that roughly 80% of about 400 genotyped donors fell within the Caucasian-associated ancestry cluster.

The CDR3 spans 14 residues. Germline CDR1 reads SGHRS; CDR2 reads YFSETQ. Trimming cost V 4 bases and J 8 bases, with 18 bases left between them. The study ran its PCR with 60 Vbeta and 13 Jbeta primers. The repertoire was sequenced with immunoSEQ multiplex PCR; TCRdb's copy has only in-frame clones and lacks some. The data contain approximately 120,000 clones, roughly 77% of them singletons. Sequenced input: PBMCs. The chain is built from TRBV5-1 and TRBJ1-2; D remains ambiguous. This TCR came from a man between 18 and 35 years old in good health and CMV-seronegative. This chain's CDR3 is CASSPAGGDRGYTF. The CDR3 region has the DNA TGCGCCAGCAGCCCGGCGGGCGGGGATAGGGGCTACACCTTC. The full variable domain, its missing parts supplied by reference TRBV5-1 and TRBJ1-2, is KAGVTQTPRYLIKTRGQQVTLSCSPISGHRSVSWYQQTPGQGLQFLFEYFSETQRNKGNFPGRFSGRQFSNSRSEMNVSTLELGDSALYLCASSPAGGDRGYTFGSGTRLTVV.